Here is one TCR beta chain with its context. Its antigen is as yet unknown. As every portion of the isolated RNA was reverse transcribed, the sequencing read expressed TCRB transcripts. The repertoire was sequenced with immunoSEQ multiplex PCR; TCRdb's copy has only in-frame clones and lacks some. The sample holds approximately 100,000 clones, roughly 28% seen once. Between the trimmed V and J ends, which lost 3 bases and 4 bases, there was a span of 11 bases. The CDR3 runs 14 residues. Germline V gene sequence: CDR1 SGHRS, CDR2 YFSETQ. The sample is drawn from a study of beta chain features in type 1 diabetes. The study, taken as a whole, reports: TCRB CDR3s from Type 1 diabetes patients were moderately but significantly shorter in all four CD4+ subsets.

The clonotype originates from a woman under 30 with type 1 diabetes. The sequencing sample was made of central memory CD4+ T cells from blood. The chain employs TRBV5-1 and TRBJ2-1; maybe TRBD2 (5 bases). The CDR3 DNA reads TGCGCCAGCAGCTCCCCTGGGGAGTACAATGAGCAGTTCTTC. Protein: CASSSPGEYNEQFF.